These 22 T cell receptor beta chains came from one sample sequenced in a study of regulatory T cells in long-lasting Graves disease. Time point of the sample: newly diagnosed GD, antithyroid drugs for less than 3 months. With RNA extracted from PBMCs as input, the TCR library was made. Arm-PCR with iRepertoire HTBI primers amplified the CDR3 regions for these TCR beta libraries. Via MiXCR, TCRdb re-called the multiplex PCR reads, giving one row per CDR3 protein. The sample contains some 500,000 distinct CDR3 sequences, 13% of which appear only once. These records were also assigned to another study, of T cells in Graves' hyperthyroidism and ophthalmopathy.

The source was peripheral blood mononuclear cells (PBMCs), collected at new diagnosis, from a patient treated with antithyroid drugs. These TCRs come from a man aged 25-40 years with Graves disease.

This clonotype was found many times. This sequence joins TRBV12-3 or TRBV12-4 and TRBJ2-4; 8 bases match TRBD1. Trimming took 7 bases from V and 3 from J; bases not matched to a gene: 11. The CDR3 consists of 16 residues. CDR3 bases: TGTGCCAGCACTAACGGACAGGGAGAAGGCAAAAACATTCAGTACTTC. Amino acid sequence: CASTNGQGEGKNIQYF.

A note on this clonotype: A much larger clonotype is one base distant, so this may be a read error. Here the CDR3 omits its conserved ending phenylalanine or tryptophan, so a read error is the likely source. The chain carries TRBV12-3 or TRBV12-4 and TRBJ2-1; D gene uncertain. The CDR3 runs 13 residues. V lost 1 base and J 6 bases, leaving 7 bases between the germline ends. The CDR3 bases are TGTGCCAGCAGTTTAGGGGTTTCCAATGAGCAGTTCTCC. Translated, it gives CASSLGVSNEQFS.

This clonotype was seen repeatedly, ten times or more. The V gene is TRBV11-2, the J gene TRBJ2-7; no definite D call. The V end lost 6 bases, the J end lost 2 bases, and 8 bases lay between the germline ends. This CDR3 region has 12 residues. Germline V gene lookup returns CDR1 SGHAT and CDR2 FQNNGV. CDR3 bases: TGTGCCAGCAGTCCGACTGCCTACGAGCAGTACTTC. Protein sequence: CASSPTAYEQYF.

This clonotype was seen ten or more times. J is TRBJ2-7 and V is TRBV7-2; TRBD1 matches at 7 bases. CDR1 SGHTA and CDR2 FQGNSA come from the germline V gene. The CDR3 length is 14 residues. V shed 2 bases and J 4 bases; nucleotides not matched to a gene: 5. The CDR3 bases are TGTGCCAGCAGCTTACCAGGGGGTGTTTACGAGCAGTACTTC. It is translated as CASSLPGGVYEQYF.

This clonotype has only a few counts. This chain joins TRBV9 and TRBJ2-1; 7 nucleotides line up with TRBD1. V was pared by 6 bases and J by 6 bases, with 12 bases of the junction left unmatched. This CDR3 region has 15 residues. Per germline, CDR1 SGDLS and CDR2 YYNGEE. The CDR3 nucleotides are TGTGCCAGCAAACTAGGGACAGACCCATCCAATGAGCAGTTCTTC. This codes for CASKLGTDPSNEQFF.

This clonotype showed up many times. The chain employs TRBV12-3 or TRBV12-4 and TRBJ2-5, with TRBD2 matching 12 bases. V trimming: 5 bases; J trimming: 4 bases; junction bases outside the gene matches: 5. The length of the CDR3 is 15 residues. CDR3 amino acids: CASSPSGRARETQYF. In DNA form, the CDR3 reads TGTGCCAGCAGTCCTAGCGGGAGGGCGCGAGAGACCCAGTACTTC.

This clonotype was picked up many times. J is TRBJ2-2 and V is TRBV11-2; 7 bases agree with TRBD1. V was clipped by 6 bases and J by 2 bases; unmatched bases: 6. There are 15 residues in the CDR3. Germline CDR1 reads SGHAT; CDR2 reads FQNNGV. The DNA for the CDR3 is TGTGCCAGCAGTCGACAGGGAAGAAACACCGGGGAGCTGTTTTTT. It specifies CASSRQGRNTGELFF.

Ten or more counts support this clonotype. The chain carries TRBV6-1 and TRBJ1-2; maybe TRBD1 (6 bases). CDR3 length equals 13 residues. Germline CDR1 MNHNS, CDR2 SASEGT. Trimming took off 6 bases at V and 4 bases at J, with 12 bases between the two ends. Here the CDR3 reads CASSDRSSYGYTF. The CDR3 coding sequence is TGTGCCAGCAGCGACAGGAGTTCCTATGGCTACACCTTC.

This chain links TRBV7-2 with TRBJ1-6; tentative D call: TRBD1 (5 bases). This CDR3 has 13 amino acids. Trimming took 2 bases from V and 11 from J, leaving 10 bases between them. Germline V gene sequence: CDR1 SGHTA, CDR2 FQGNSA. CDR3 bases: TGTGCCAGCAGCTTAACAGGCGATCCACCCCTCCACTTT. Residues: CASSLTGDPPLHF.

The chain links TRBV6-1 to TRBJ1-4, with D maybe TRBD1 (6 bases). The CDR3 is 18 residues long. Germline CDR1 MNHNS, CDR2 SASEGT. Trimming pared 6 bases from V and 0 bases from J, leaving 20 bases between. The CDR3 spells CASSYDAWTASTNEKLFF. CDR3 bases: TGTGCCAGCAGCTACGATGCCTGGACAGCTTCAACTAATGAAAAACTGTTTTTT.

This clonotype was detected only once. The J gene is TRBJ2-7, the V gene TRBV4-1; 8 positions match TRBD1. V shed 1 base, J shed 4 bases, and the junction held 15 bases outside the gene matches. Germline V gene lookup returns CDR1 MGHRA and CDR2 YSYEKL. This CDR3 region has 18 residues. CDR3 in DNA: TGCGCCAGCAGCCAAGTCCCCCTTCCCCGGGACAGGCCTTACGAGCAGTACTTC. It is translated as CASSQVPLPRDRPYEQYF.

This clonotype was detected many times. The J gene is TRBJ2-7, the V gene TRBV27; D not certain. This CDR3 has 14 residues. V was pared by 0 bases and J by 2 bases, with 8 bases between. Germline V lookup: CDR1 MNHEY, CDR2 SMNVEV (reference sequence). The CDR3 DNA reads TGTGCCAGCAGTTTATCATACGAGACCTACGAGCAGTACTTC. It yields the protein CASSLSYETYEQYF.

In its sample, this clonotype was seen many times. The genes are TRBV27 and TRBJ2-2; 8 nucleotides line up with TRBD1. Germline V gene data show CDR1 as MNHEY and CDR2 as SMNVEV (reference sequence). The CDR3 has 15 residues. Losses at the gene ends were 4 bases for V and 6 bases for J; bases not matched to a gene: 7. CDR3 protein: CASSYGQGIAGELFF. CDR3 DNA: TGTGCCAGCAGTTACGGACAGGGAATCGCCGGGGAGCTGTTTTTT.

The V call is TRBV4-1, the J call TRBJ1-3; 11 bases match TRBD1. This CDR3 has 16 residues. CDR1 is MGHRA and CDR2 is YSYEKL in the germline V gene. J gave up 4 bases and V 5 bases, and 7 bases lay outside the gene matches. CDR3 coding DNA: TGCGCCAGCAGCAAACCGGGACAGGGGGTGGGAAACACCATATATTTT. It yields the protein CASSKPGQGVGNTIYF.

In this sample, this clonotype turned up many times. The rearrangement links TRBV12-3 or TRBV12-4 to TRBJ2-1; TRBD2 agrees at 9 bases. There are 13 residues in the CDR3. V shed 8 bases and J 4 bases; nucleotides not matched to a gene: 3. The CDR3 nucleotides read TGTGCCAGCGGGCTAGCGGGGTACAATGAGCAGTTCTTC. Encoded protein: CASGLAGYNEQFF.

This clonotype was observed a few times. This chain links TRBV5-6 with TRBJ1-5; maybe TRBD1 (5 bases). The V gene's germline CDR1 is SGHDT and CDR2 YYEEEE. V shed 0 bases and J shed 8 bases, with 9 bases lying between them. The CDR3 is made up of 13 amino acids. The CDR3 spells CASSLGVGEPQHF. The CDR3 nucleotides read TGTGCCAGCAGCTTGGGGGTAGGGGAGCCCCAGCATTTT.

This clonotype was counted many times. The rearrangement uses TRBV13 and TRBJ1-1; D is ambiguous. V was trimmed by 5 bases and J by 5 bases, leaving 15 bases between them. The CDR3 covers 14 residues. Germline-derived CDR1 and CDR2 are PRHDT and FYEKMQ (reference sequence). The CDR3 nucleotides are TGTGCCAGCAGCCCGATAAACACCCGGACTGAAGCTTTCTTT. Encoded protein: CASSPINTRTEAFF.

This clonotype was recorded at least ten times. CDR3 region: CSVLVGDGYTF. The CDR3 bases are TGCAGCGTTTTAGTAGGGGATGGCTACACCTTC. The V and J genes are TRBV29-1 and TRBJ1-2; possible D gene TRBD1, 5 bases. Germline lookup yields CDR1 SQVTM and CDR2 ANQGSEA. The CDR3 spans 11 residues. V gave up 5 bases and J gave up 6 bases, with 10 bases separating them. Combining the CDR3 with reference TRBV29-1 and TRBJ1-2 gives the whole variable domain SAVISQKPSRDICQRGTSLTIQCQVDSQVTMMFWYRQQPGQSLTLIATANQGSEATYESGFVIDKFPISRPNLTFSTLTVSNMSPEDSSIYLCSVLVGDGYTFGSGTRLTVV.

This clonotype has just a few counts. CDR3 loop: CASSPLDSGATDTQYF. The CDR3 bases are TGTGCCAGCTCACCTCTCGACAGTGGGGCCACAGATACGCAGTATTTT. This rearrangement joins TRBV18 to TRBJ2-3, with D perhaps TRBD1 (5 bases). The germline CDR1 and CDR2 sequences are KGHSH and LQKENI. The CDR3 has 16 amino acids. V dropped 3 bases and J dropped 2 bases, with 15 bases sitting between them. Combining the CDR3 with reference TRBV18 and TRBJ2-3 gives the whole variable domain NAGVMQNPRHLVRRRGQEARLRCSPMKGHSHVYWYRQLPEEGLKFMVYLQKENIIDESGMPKERFSAEFPKEGPSILRIQQVVRGDSAAYFCASSPLDSGATDTQYFGPGTRLTVL.

The chain has TRBV28 and TRBJ2-7; D unclear. This CDR3 is built from 16 residues. Germline V lookup: CDR1 MDHEN, CDR2 SYDVKM. V was pared by 3 bases and J by 3 bases, with 18 bases between. CDR3 bases: TGTGCCAGCAGTTTGGGCTCGAGTGGTGTGCTCTACGAGCAGTACTTC. This codes for CASSLGSSGVLYEQYF. Complete variable domain (other parts from reference TRBV28 and TRBJ2-7): DVKVTQSSRYLVKRTGEKVFLECVQDMDHENMFWYRQDPGLGLRLIYFSYDVKMKEKGDIPEGYSVSREKKERFSLILESASTNQTSMYLCASSLGSSGVLYEQYFGPGTRLTVT.

The table lists this clonotype with many counts. V gene TRBV14 combines with J gene TRBJ2-7; the D is unclear. CDR1 and CDR2 from the germline V gene are SGHDN and FVKESK. Deletions cut 10 bases from V and 2 bases from J, with 21 bases between. The CDR3 runs to 15 residues. CDR3 protein: CAKKIRVTVAYEQYF. Here the CDR3 DNA reads TGTGCCAAGAAGATACGAGTGACGGTCGCCTACGAGCAGTACTTC.

In this sample, this clonotype turned up a few times. The rearrangement joins TRBV2 to TRBJ2-3; either TRBD1 or TRBD2 may fit D (6 bases each). Germline V lookup: CDR1 SNHLY, CDR2 FYNNEI. V lost 4 bases and J 5 bases, leaving 16 bases between the germline ends. The CDR3 length is 15 residues. CDR3 sequence reads: CASSGGRGEVDTQYF. The CDR3 DNA reads as TGTGCCAGCAGTGGGGGGCGGGGCGAAGTAGATACGCAGTATTTT. The full variable domain, completed using reference TRBV2 and TRBJ2-3, is EPEVTQTPSHQVTQMGQEVILRCVPISNHLYFYWYRQILGQKVEFLVSFYNNEISEKSEIFDDQFSVERPDGSNFTLKIRSTKLEDSAMYFCASSGGRGEVDTQYFGPGTRLTVL.